Following are 17 T cell receptor beta chains from one sample sequenced in a study of shared clonotypes between healthy human individuals. Method: immunoSEQ multiplex PCR; TCRdb's copy keeps in-frame clones and lacks some. The sample contains 90,000 to 120,000 clones, about 67% of which appear only once. The sequencing sample was made of memory CD8+ T cells sorted from blood. Subset described: CD45RO+ cells pooled with CCR7-negative TemRA cells. The receptor source for this set is a woman between 25 and 40 years old in good health.

This clone was seen many times. The chain recombines TRBV4-2 with TRBJ2-6; D perhaps matches TRBD1 (6 bases). V lost 0 bases and J 4 bases, leaving 10 bases between the germline ends. CDR1 is LGHNA, CDR2 YNFKEQ, per germline. The CDR3 is 16 amino acids. CDR3 nucleotides: TGTGCCAGCAGCCAAGAAGGGGGAGCGGGGGCCAACGTCCTGACTTTC. The encoded protein is CASSQEGGAGANVLTF.

The chain joins TRBV25-1 to TRBJ2-2; 10 bases align to TRBD2. CDR1 is MGHDK, CDR2 SYGVNS, per germline. With V trimmed by 4 bases and J by 7 bases, 12 bases remained unmatched. The CDR3 runs 17 residues. Here the CDR3 reads CASSGILAGVDFGELFF. The CDR3 DNA is TGTGCCAGCAGTGGCATTCTAGCGGGAGTAGATTTCGGGGAGCTGTTTTTT.

This clone was seen many times. This sequence joins TRBV7-6 and TRBJ2-7; 8 nucleotides match TRBD2. V was clipped by 2 bases and J by 2 bases; unmatched bases: 8. The CDR3 sequence is 16 residues long. Germline-derived CDR1 and CDR2 are SGHVS and FNYEAQ. The CDR3 is CASSLYSSGTTYEQYF. The CDR3 DNA is TGTGCCAGCAGCTTATATAGTAGCGGGACAACCTACGAGCAGTACTTC.

This chain connects TRBV28 to TRBJ2-3; 10 nucleotides agree with TRBD2. Germline V gives CDR1 MDHEN, CDR2 SYDVKM. V lost 4 bases to trimming and J lost 0 bases; unmatched junction nucleotides: 10. The CDR3 contains 18 residues. The CDR3 region is CASSYGKELAGSTDTQYF. CDR3 DNA sequence: TGTGCCAGCAGTTACGGTAAGGAACTAGCGGGGAGCACAGATACGCAGTATTTT.

The CDR3 protein is CASSLGSGRSYNEQFF. The CDR3 DNA follows: TGTGCCAGCAGCTTAGGTAGCGGGAGGTCCTACAATGAGCAGTTCTTC. The chain carries TRBV13 and TRBJ2-1; 10 bases align to TRBD2. The CDR3 contains 16 residues. With 0 bases clipped from V and 1 base from J, the junction kept 0 bases outside the gene matches. Looked up from germline, CDR1 is PRHDT and CDR2 is FYEKMQ (reference sequence).

As for this clone: A far larger clone is only one base removed, so a read error is likely. The chain uses TRBV2 and TRBJ2-7, with D hard to call. This CDR3 has 12 amino acids. V lost 8 bases and J 5 bases, leaving 13 bases between the germline ends. From germline, CDR1 is SNHLY and CDR2 FYNNEI. The CDR3, as DNA: TGTGCCAGCGGTCCCTCGAGCCACGAGCAGTACTTC. Translation gives CASGPSSHEQYF.

V gene TRBV10-2 combines with J gene TRBJ2-3; the D gene is possibly TRBD2 (5 bases). Germline CDR1 reads WSHSY; CDR2 reads SAAADI. The CDR3 has 14 amino acids. The ends were cut back, 7 bases at V and 6 bases at J, with 17 bases in the middle. The CDR3 nucleotides are TGCGCCAGCAACCACGGCGGGTGGAGCGATACGCAGTATTTT. It translates to CASNHGGWSDTQYF.

The chain has TRBV30 and TRBJ2-7; 11 bases line up with TRBD1. Trimming took 4 bases from V and 4 from J; bases not matched to a gene: 3. This CDR3 spans 13 amino acids. Germline V gene data show CDR1 as GTSNPN and CDR2 as SVGIG (reference sequence). The CDR3 loop reads CAWIGDRGYEQYF. The CDR3 DNA is TGTGCCTGGATAGGGGACAGGGGGTACGAGCAGTACTTC.

The chain employs TRBV29-1 and TRBJ2-7, with D unresolved. This CDR3 spans 10 amino acids. In germline, CDR1 is SQVTM, CDR2 ANQGSEA. As DNA, the CDR3 is TGCAGTGGCAGACCCTACGAGCAGTACTTC. It yields the protein CSGRPYEQYF.

The chain's CDR3 is CASSLARVGRRGREGYEQYF. DNA for the CDR3: TGTGCCAGCAGCTTAGCGCGGGTGGGGAGGAGGGGCAGGGAAGGGTACGAGCAGTACTTC. The V call is TRBV7-8, the J call TRBJ2-7; D perhaps matches TRBD2 (6 bases). Between the trimmed V and J ends, which lost 0 bases and 4 bases, there was a span of 28 bases. The CDR3 is made up of 20 amino acids. The germline CDR1 and CDR2 sequences are SGHVS and FQNEAQ.

This chain joins TRBV28 and TRBJ1-2; unclear D gene. CDR1 and CDR2 (germline): MDHEN, SYDVKM. Trimming cost V 6 bases and J 8 bases, with 16 bases left between them. CDR3 length: 13 residues. DNA of the CDR3: TGTGCCAGCAGCCCCACCTCGGATTTCGGCTACACCTTC. Translating gives CASSPTSDFGYTF.

This clone was recorded a few times. The chain combines TRBV14 with TRBJ2-3, with no clear D. CDR3 length: 15 residues. Germline V gene lookup returns CDR1 SGHDN and CDR2 FVKESK. With 1 base removed from V and 3 bases from J, the gap between germline ends came to 11 bases. CDR3 bases: TGTGCCAGCAGCCAAGGCGGTAGCATGACAGATACGCAGTATTTT. This translates into CASSQGGSMTDTQYF. The full variable domain, its missing parts supplied by reference TRBV14 and TRBJ2-3, is EAGVTQFPSHSVIEKGQTVTLRCDPISGHDNLYWYRRVMGKEIKFLLHFVKESKQDESGMPNNRFLAERTGGTYSTLKVQPAELEDSGVYFCASSQGGSMTDTQYFGPGTRLTVL.

This clone was seen more than once but under ten times. The V gene is TRBV19, the J gene TRBJ2-1; 9 bases are shared with TRBD2. V lost 8 bases, J lost 3 bases, and 5 bases stayed unmatched. CDR3 length: 14 residues. The V gene's germline CDR1 is LNHDA and CDR2 SQIVND (reference sequence). Here the CDR3 reads CASEAGGYYNEQFF. CDR3 sequence (DNA): TGTGCCAGTGAAGCGGGAGGATACTACAATGAGCAGTTCTTC.

This clone showed up just a few times. The chain recombines TRBV25-1 with TRBJ2-1, with TRBD2 identical over 13 bases. Per germline, CDR1 MGHDK and CDR2 SYGVNS. The CDR3 is 18 residues long. Trimming removed 5 bases from V and 9 bases from J; junction bases left unmatched: 16. This CDR3 reads CASSHSKGTSGTGSEQFF. The DNA of the CDR3 is TGTGCCAGCAGTCATTCAAAAGGGACTAGCGGGACTGGGAGTGAGCAGTTCTTC.

This chain uses TRBV7-2 with TRBJ1-5, with D perhaps TRBD1 (6 bases). The CDR3 has 16 amino acids. The ends were cut back, 5 bases at V and 5 bases at J, with 19 bases in the middle. CDR1 is SGHTA and CDR2 is FQGNSA in the germline V gene. CDR3: CASSPRAAAGDQPQHF. The DNA for the CDR3 is TGTGCCAGCAGCCCCAGAGCCGCGGCAGGGGATCAGCCCCAGCATTTT.

The chain recombines TRBV11-2 with TRBJ1-1; D not certain. CDR1 SGHAT and CDR2 FQNNGV come from the germline V gene. V was shortened by 1 base and J by 3 bases, with 15 bases between the two germline ends. The CDR3 is made up of 16 amino acids. The CDR3 sequence is CASSLATSAGYTEAFF. CDR3 DNA sequence: TGTGCCAGCAGCTTAGCGACGTCAGCGGGGTACACTGAAGCTTTCTTT.

V is TRBV6-5 and J is TRBJ2-5; the match to TRBD1 covers 9 bases. This CDR3 spans 15 amino acids. Trimming cost V 2 bases and J 5 bases; bases outside gene matches: 6. Germline V gene lookup returns CDR1 MNHEY and CDR2 SVGAGI. CDR3 coding DNA: TGTGCCAGCAGTTACACATGGACAGGGGTGGAGACCCAGTACTTC. It encodes CASSYTWTGVETQYF.